This T cell receptor beta chain was sequenced in a study of molecular identifiers for immune sequencing clone quantification. From about 19,000 to 1,100,000 sorted cells, naive CD8 libraries were generated with 10%, 30% or 50% RNA. Naive CD8 T cells were FACS-sorted by CD8+CD4-CCR7+CD45RA+ markers. Germline loops: CDR1 ENHRY, CDR2 SYGVKD. CDR3 length: 14 amino acids. This clonotype occurred once. This may be a read error: a much more frequent sequence differs by one nucleotide. Both previously described methods and listed TCR primers were employed to make bulk TCR libraries. TCRdb independently ran MiXCR on the PCR reads; one entry per CDR3 protein. Here the sample spans just under 650,000 distinct CDR3 sequences, 15% to 20% being singletons.

The origin of this receptor is a human donor in good health. Some libraries in this study had Jurkat cell RNA spiked in. The specimen sequenced was naive CD8+ T cells from blood, with Jurkat cell RNA spiked in. Subset meaning: FACS-sorted CD8+CD4-CCR7+CD45RA+ naive T cells. This chain joins TRBV10-3 and TRBJ2-7; D may be TRBD2 (5 bases). This CDR3 reads CTISESETNYEQYF. The CDR3 DNA follows: TGTACCATCAGTGAGTCGGAGACTAACTACGAGCAGTACTTC.